This TCR beta chain was sequenced during a study of blood T cell repertoires in COVID-19 (dated by TCRdb to between 2020 and 2021). Study-level background: Samples from collaborators originated in the United States, Italy and Spain and spanned both the acute and convalescent phases of COVID-19. The dataset comprised deeply sampled blood TCRbeta repertoires from subjects exposed to, actively infected with, or recovered from COVID-19. Samples were obtained from the ongoing ImmuneRACE study (first 160 participants) and from 1,254 subjects provided by 6 global collaborators. The material from the prospective study consisted of cDNA or gDNA derived from T cells, B-cell-depleted T cells, or PBMCs. The sample metadata nearly always contained a de-identified subject ID, COVID-19 status, age in years and sex. A freely available public database, intended as a resource for researchers studying the immune response to SARS-CoV-2, is where the repertoires were released. Where available, HLA class I and class II types were obtained from metadata supplied by the sample provider rather than from assay-based typing.

TCRbeta CDR3 regions were amplified from genomic DNA using the immunoSEQ Assay, a bias-controlled multiplex PCR. The published analysis was carried out like this. The number of nucleated cells in each sample was estimated by amplification of reference gene primers within the assay. To quantify the absolute abundance of each unique TCRbeta CDR3 rearrangement, sequence reads were collapsed and filtered. For each sample, productive Simpson clonality was calculated by taking the square root of Simpson's diversity index across productive rearrangements. This immuneACCESS table, as held by TCRdb, lists in-frame sequences with V and J called but not all clones. Of the missing ones, under half trace to an unresolved V gene in checked studies; the others have no known cause. From that table come the V and J calls and clone size; the DNA was used to work out D and trimming. The sample profile shows roughly 250,000 clones; roughly 82% of them were found once. The ten largest clones represent about 5.3% of the sample.

Collaborating institutions collected whole blood in K2EDTA tubes following their own protocols. For TCRbeta analysis, collaborators shipped samples as frozen whole blood, isolated PBMCs, or DNA extracted from either of those sample types. What the research found in general, with its limitations: The quantity of clinical and demographic metadata differed by source and by participant and was supplied without curation.

A distance of 11 bases separates the germline ends of V and J, which lose 1 base and 1 base respectively. In the germline V gene, CDR1 corresponds to SGDLS and CDR2 to YYNGEE. Its CDR3 holds 15 amino acids, cysteine through phenylalanine. Only the CDR3 region is kept as DNA, spanning 45 bases read in frame from base 1. Worth noting for this clone: The antigen it recognizes is unknown. Per-base qualities were not stored, and no clone one base away is much larger.

Sequenced: peripheral blood. This TCR was recovered from a woman of 80 years or more with active or convalescent COVID-19. The chain is made from TRBV9 and TRBJ1-1; the D gene is possibly TRBD1, with 5 bases matching. The nucleotide sequence is given as TGTGCCAGCAGCGTACTTGGGGCCCGGAACACTGAAGCTTTCTTT. Its product reads: CASSVLGARNTEAFF.